This TCR beta chain was retrieved from a study of blood T cell repertoires in COVID-19. The overall study: The cDNA or gDNA used as material had been derived from T cells, B-cell-depleted T cells, or PBMCs.

The CDR3 has 18 amino acids. Trimming pared 4 bases from V and 2 bases from J, leaving 20 bases between. Germline V gives CDR1 SGHNT, CDR2 YENEEA. In the source study's methods: How many nucleated cells were present was estimated from reference gene primer amplification. Method: immunoSEQ multiplex PCR; TCRdb's copy keeps in-frame clones and lacks some. That table is the source of V, J and clone size, and D and trimming were worked out from the DNA. The sample has roughly 160,000 clones; 88% are singletons. V is TRBV11-3 and J is TRBJ2-2; tentatively, D is TRBD1 (6 bases). Sequencing was performed on peripheral blood. This sequence was found in a man in his forties or fifties who had recovered from COVID-19. The CDR3 DNA reads as TGTGCCAGCAGCTCTTTCTCCTCGGGACACAGAAACACCGGGGAGCTGTTTTTT. Its translation is CASSSFSSGHRNTGELFF.